This paragraph reports one TCR beta chain. The data derive from a study of blood T cell repertoires in COVID-19. TCRdb keeps only in-frame clones here, not all; method: immunoSEQ multiplex PCR. The sample gives some 130,000 clones, more than 75% of which show up once; 9.5% to 13% is in the top ten. Germline CDR1 reads SGHKS; CDR2 reads YYEKEE (reference sequence). CDR3 length: 17 residues. The V gene lost 2 bases and the J gene lost 0 bases, with 15 bases spanning the gap. The specimen was peripheral blood. The TCR originated in a man aged 60 to 75 who had recovered from COVID-19. The chain couples TRBV5-5 to TRBJ2-1; D is perhaps TRBD2 (6 bases). The DNA for the CDR3 is TGTGCCAGCAGCTTAGGGAATAGCGGAGGCTCCTACAATGAGCAGTTCTTC. Translated: CASSLGNSGGSYNEQFF. The entire variable domain, with the rest obtained from reference TRBV5-5 and TRBJ2-1, is as follows: DAGVTQSPTHLIKTRGQQVTLRCSPISGHKSVSWYQQVLGQGPQFIFQYYEKEERGRGNFPDRFSARQFPNYSSELNVNALLLGDSALYLCASSLGNSGGSYNEQFFGPGTRLTVL.